This T cell receptor beta chain was observed in a study of blood T cell repertoires in COVID-19. About the research overall: Spain, Italy and the United States supplied samples that represented acute and convalescent COVID-19. In each case, the material was cDNA or gDNA derived from T cells, B-cell-depleted T cells, or PBMCs.

Here immunoSEQ multiplex PCR was the method, and the copy in TCRdb shows in-frame clones only, minus some. The data hold around 20,000 clones, with around 85% observed a single time. In this sample, this clone turned up a few times. The trim removed 3 bases at V and 2 bases at J, leaving 8 bases unmatched. CDR3 length: 16 amino acids. Germline lookup yields CDR1 MRHNA and CDR2 SNTAGT. The rearrangement links TRBV6-4 to TRBJ2-3, with 7 bases identical to TRBD1. The TCR originated in an elderly man with acute or convalescent COVID-19. The sequencing sample was made of peripheral blood. CDR3 in DNA: TGTGCCAGCAGTGAAACCCTACAGGGGCACACAGATACGCAGTATTTT. Its translation: CASSETLQGHTDTQYF.